The 9 T cell receptor beta chains in this list originate from one sample, sequenced in a study of T cells after yellow fever vaccination. MiXCR, applied by TCRdb to the 5' RACE reads, yields one record per CDR3 protein. The repertoire consists of under 300,000 distinct CDR3 sequences, with over 10% occurring once and the leading ten covering less than 0.55%. The sample consisted of CD4+ T cells sorted from PBMCs, taken 45 days after the yellow fever booster vaccination. All receptors derive from a man aged 25 to 40 who received the YFV17D yellow fever vaccine.

The chain couples TRBV21-1 to TRBJ2-5; the tabulated D call, TRBD1, remains unverified against the DNA. TRBV21-1 represents a pseudogene. This CDR3 is built from 14 residues. CDR3 nucleotides: TGTGCCAGCATCGCGACAGGGGAGGAGGAGACCCAGTACTTC. It is translated as CASIATGEEETQYF.

This clonotype was seen a handful of times. This rearrangement joins TRBV7-2 to TRBJ2-5; 10 nucleotides match TRBD2. J gave up 7 bases and V 4 bases, and 9 bases lay outside the gene matches. The CDR3 spans 15 residues. Per germline, CDR1 SGHTA and CDR2 FQGNSA. CDR3 in DNA: TGTGCCAGCAGCTCCAGCCGATTAGCGGGGGGGACCCAGTACTTC. It translates to CASSSSRLAGGTQYF.

There are a few counts of this clonotype. The V call is TRBV24-1, the J call TRBJ2-3, with TRBD1 as a possible D gene (7 bases). From germline, CDR1 is KGHDR and CDR2 SFDVKD. V gave up 4 bases and J gave up 6 bases, with 16 bases separating them. The CDR3 is made up of 15 amino acids. This CDR3 is CATSETDRAGDTQYF. CDR3 bases: TGTGCCACCAGTGAAACCGACAGGGCGGGGGATACGCAGTATTTT.

The chain carries TRBV18 and TRBJ2-1; D is unresolved. The CDR3 spans 13 residues. Trimming took off 5 bases at V and 3 bases at J, with 8 bases between the two ends. The germline CDR1 and CDR2 sequences are KGHSH and LQKENI. In DNA form, the CDR3 reads TGTGCCAGCTCAGACATTTTCTACAATGAGCAGTTCTTC. Translating gives CASSDIFYNEQFF.

There are a few counts of this clonotype. The chain combines TRBV29-1 with TRBJ1-1; D gene unclear. Germline V gene lookup returns CDR1 SQVTM and CDR2 ANQGSEA. CDR3 size: 11 residues. V was trimmed by 3 bases and J by 1 base, leaving 3 bases between them. Here the CDR3 reads CSVEANTEAFF. As DNA, the CDR3 is TGCAGCGTTGAGGCGAACACTGAAGCTTTCTTT.

The chain joins TRBV11-2 to TRBJ2-2; D remains ambiguous. CDR3 length equals 13 residues. Germline loops: CDR1 SGHAT, CDR2 FQNNGV. V was cut by 1 base and J by 7 bases, with 7 bases left in between. CDR3 nucleotide sequence: TGTGCCAGCAGCTTAGGGGCGGTCGGGGAGCTGTTTTTT. This sequence encodes CASSLGAVGELFF.

This clonotype was seen a handful of times. This chain's CDR3 is CSANSGGGTDTQYF. The DNA of the CDR3 is TGCAGTGCTAACAGCGGAGGGGGAACAGATACGCAGTATTTT. The rearrangement links TRBV20-1 to TRBJ2-3, with D perhaps given as TRBD1 or TRBD2 (6 bases each). Trimming stripped 4 bases from V and 3 bases from J, with 14 bases between. The CDR3 extends over 14 amino acids. Germline V gene sequence: CDR1 DFQATT, CDR2 SNEGSKA (reference sequence).

The rearrangement joins TRBV3-1 to TRBJ2-7; D is unresolved. Per germline, CDR1 LGHDT and CDR2 YNNKEL (reference sequence). The CDR3 spans 11 residues. Trimming shortened V by 6 bases and J by 7 bases, and 10 bases separated the two germline ends. CDR3 in DNA: TGTGCCAGCAGTTACTTGAGGGAGCAGTACTTC. Amino acid sequence: CASSYLREQYF.

This chain joins TRBV5-5 and TRBJ2-7, with D maybe TRBD2 (7 bases). CDR1 is SGHKS and CDR2 is YYEKEE in the germline V gene (reference sequence). The CDR3 consists of 14 residues. V dropped 6 bases and J dropped 1 base, with 14 bases sitting between them. CDR3 sequence: CASTRGGTSYEQYF. The CDR3 region has the DNA TGTGCCAGCACAAGGGGGGGTACTTCCTACGAGCAGTACTTC.